The 4 T cell receptor beta chains listed next were all sequenced from one sample in a study of T cell repertoires in cytomegalovirus infection. For these TCRs, the target antigens are not known. TCRdb independently ran MiXCR on the reads; one entry per CDR3 protein. The data contain approximately 590,000 distinct CDR3 sequences, almost 40% of them singletons. Here the sequenced sample was cultured PBMCs, taken from culture after CMV antigen stimulation. The receptors were sampled from a human donor in good health (CMV status not recorded). Some clones in this sample may be carry-over from other donors' samples.

This clonotype turned up a few times. The DNA for the CDR3 is TGTGCCAGCAGCTTAAGGCCAGGGGGCGCTGGAGCTTTCTTT. This codes for CASSLRPGGAGAFF. The chain has TRBV7-2 and TRBJ1-1; 8 positions match TRBD1. The CDR3 is 14 residues long. CDR1 is SGHTA, CDR2 FQGNSA, per germline. V gave up 2 bases and J gave up 10 bases; unmatched junction bases: 9.

The chain couples TRBV19 to TRBJ2-1, with TRBD1 matching 9 bases. Germline loops: CDR1 LNHDA, CDR2 SQIVND (reference sequence). J was trimmed by 7 bases and V by 0 bases; bases with no gene match: 10. This CDR3 contains 17 residues. The CDR3 loop reads CASSIDLRDRGTNEQFF. The CDR3 nucleotides read TGTGCCAGTAGTATAGATCTACGAGACAGGGGGACAAATGAGCAGTTCTTC.

The chain is built from TRBV7-2 and TRBJ2-3, with a weak D call TRBD1 (5 bases). The V end lost 2 bases, the J end lost 2 bases, and 8 bases lay between the germline ends. This CDR3 is 14 amino acids long. Germline V gene data show CDR1 as SGHTA and CDR2 as FQGNSA. Here the CDR3 DNA reads TGTGCCAGCAGCTTAAGACAGTCCACAGATACGCAGTATTTT. Its translation is CASSLRQSTDTQYF.

The chain has TRBV11-2 and TRBJ2-7; D not certain. Trimming pared 0 bases from V and 3 bases from J, leaving 9 bases between. CDR1 SGHAT and CDR2 FQNNGV come from the germline V gene. The CDR3 is 14 residues long. The DNA of the CDR3 is TGTGCCAGCAGCTTAGAGCGGAACCACTACGAGCAGTACTTC. This translates into CASSLERNHYEQYF. Full variable domain (remainder filled in from reference TRBV11-2 and TRBJ2-7): EAGVAQSPRYKIIEKRQSVAFWCNPISGHATLYWYQQILGQGPKLLIQFQNNGVVDDSQLPKDRFSAERLKGVDSTLKIQPAKLEDSAVYLCASSLERNHYEQYFGPGTRLTVT.